The next 6 T cell receptor beta chains were all read from a single sample in a study of shared clonotypes between healthy human individuals. Profiling relied on immunoSEQ multiplex PCR, and the TCRdb table lists in-frame clones only, not all of them. The data show approximately 980,000 clones, with 76% seen just once and over 1.3% held by the top ten. The sample taken for sequencing was memory CD4+ T cells sorted from blood. The sample's subset: CD45RA-negative fraction. Receptor source: a young man in good health.

The chain employs TRBV5-8 and TRBJ1-4; 7 positions agree with TRBD1. With V trimmed by 0 bases and J by 3 bases, 5 bases remained unmatched. CDR1 is SGHTS and CDR2 is YDEGEE in the germline V gene. The CDR3 consists of 16 residues. CDR3 amino acids: CASSLGDSRANEKLFF. The CDR3 nucleotides are TGTGCCAGCAGCTTGGGGGACAGTCGGGCTAATGAAAAACTGTTTTTT.

V usage is TRBV18 and J usage is TRBJ1-1; TRBD1 matches at 8 bases. CDR1 and CDR2 from the germline V gene are KGHSH and LQKENI. The CDR3 spans 14 residues. V lost 5 bases to trimming and J lost 5 bases; unmatched junction nucleotides: 7. Written as DNA, the CDR3 is TGTGCCAGCTCAGTTCAGGGGGCGCGGACTGAAGCTTTCTTT. Translated: CASSVQGARTEAFF.

The CDR3 nucleotides are TGTGCCTGGGACGGTCCCGGACAGGGGGCGATATCCATCTCTGGGGCCAACGTCCTGACTTTC. Translation: CAWDGPGQGAISISGANVLTF. The rearrangement uses TRBV30 and TRBJ2-6; 11 nucleotides agree with TRBD1. Germline CDR1 and CDR2: GTSNPN and SVGIG (reference sequence). The CDR3 covers 21 residues. V lost 5 bases, J lost 0 bases, and 18 bases stayed unmatched.

A remark on this clone: The sample carries other DNA sequences with the same CDR3. The chain combines TRBV2 with TRBJ2-7; D unclear. Germline assignment: CDR1 SNHLY and CDR2 FYNNEI. With 5 bases removed from V and 3 bases from J, the gap between germline ends came to 11 bases. This CDR3 has 13 residues. The CDR3 loop reads CASSTDPFYEQYF. In DNA form, the CDR3 reads TGTGCCAGCAGTACTGACCCATTCTACGAGCAGTACTTC.

This chain joins TRBV28 and TRBJ2-7; D ambiguous. CDR3 size: 13 residues. Trimming shortened V by 7 bases and J by 2 bases, and 12 bases separated the two germline ends. The germline V gene has CDR1 MDHEN and CDR2 SYDVKM. For the CDR3, the DNA is TGTGCCAGCAACGTCGCTAAGACCTACGAGCAGTACTTC. As protein: CASNVAKTYEQYF.

Worth noting for this clone: This sample includes further DNA sequences coding for the same CDR3. The V gene is TRBV27, the J gene TRBJ1-6; no clear D gene. This CDR3 region has 12 residues. V was shortened by 5 bases and J by 9 bases, with 8 bases between the two germline ends. The germline V gene encodes CDR1 MNHEY and CDR2 SMNVEV (reference sequence). The CDR3 DNA reads as TGTGCCAGCAGTCTCTTGGGTTCACCCCTCCACTTT. As protein: CASSLLGSPLHF.